The 28 T cell receptor beta chains below all came from one sample that was sequenced in a study of breast tumors, draining lymph nodes, adjacent tissues. TCRdb used MiXCR to reprocess the multiplex PCR reads, holding one entry per CDR3 protein. Here the sample spans tens of thousands of distinct CDR3 sequences, approximately 45% being singletons. Sequencing was carried out using breast tumor tissue. The receptor source for this set is a female donor with breast cancer. Some clones in this sample may be carry-over from other donors' samples.

This clonotype has a count of ten or more. This chain connects TRBV6-2 or TRBV6-3 to TRBJ2-7, with D possibly matching TRBD2 (5 bases). This CDR3 is 11 amino acids long. Germline V CDR1 and CDR2: MNHEY, SVGEGT. Between the trimmed V and J ends, which lost 8 bases and 5 bases, there was a span of 10 bases. The CDR3 DNA reads as TGTGCCAGCGGGTGGCGGGACGAGCAGTACTTC. This translates into CASGWRDEQYF.

There are many counts of this clonotype. V gene TRBV10-2 combines with J gene TRBJ2-5; no clear D gene. Germline assignment: CDR1 WSHSY and CDR2 SAAADI. Trimming removed 0 bases from V and 5 bases from J, with 7 bases in between. The CDR3 loop spans 13 amino acids. The CDR3 loop is CASSESTWETQYF. The CDR3 bases are TGCGCCAGCAGTGAGTCGACTTGGGAGACCCAGTACTTC.

There are many counts of this clonotype. This chain connects TRBV20-1 to TRBJ1-2; no reliable D call. This CDR3 spans 14 amino acids. Trimming shortened V by 3 bases and J by 2 bases, and 13 bases separated the two germline ends. CDR1 DFQATT and CDR2 SNEGSKA come from the germline V gene (reference sequence). The CDR3 DNA reads as TGCAGTGCTAGGCTTCTGGCGGAAAACTATGGCTACACCTTC. Translated, it gives CSARLLAENYGYTF.

This clonotype was recorded at least ten times. The chain uses TRBV7-9 and TRBJ2-7; the match to TRBD1 covers 9 bases. Germline assignment: CDR1 SEHNR and CDR2 FQNEAQ (reference sequence). The CDR3 consists of 16 residues. With 5 bases clipped from V and 2 bases from J, the junction kept 10 bases outside the gene matches. The CDR3 nucleotides are TGTGCCAGCAGCCCTCCCCGGGACAGGGCTCCCTACGAGCAGTACTTC. It specifies CASSPPRDRAPYEQYF.

At least ten counts were recorded for this clonotype. The chain links TRBV7-3 to TRBJ2-1; TRBD1 might be the D (5 bases). There are 14 residues in the CDR3. V lost 5 bases and J 1 base, leaving 9 bases between the germline ends. The germline gives CDR1 SGHTA, CDR2 FQGTGA. CDR3 sequence: CASSPGFSYNEQFF. The CDR3 region has the DNA TGTGCCAGCAGCCCAGGGTTTTCCTACAATGAGCAGTTCTTC.

This clonotype was recorded at least ten times. The chain has TRBV7-2 and TRBJ2-1, with a tentative D call TRBD2 (5 bases). V was clipped by 4 bases and J by 0 bases, with 10 bases between them. The CDR3 consists of 15 residues. The germline V gene encodes CDR1 SGHTA and CDR2 FQGNSA. Written as DNA, the CDR3 is TGTGCCAGCAGCTATACGGGAAGCTCCTACAATGAGCAGTTCTTC. Its protein product is CASSYTGSSYNEQFF. The whole variable domain, filled in from reference TRBV7-2 and TRBJ2-1, reads GAGVSQSPSNKVTEKGKDVELRCDPISGHTALYWYRQSLGQGLEFLIYFQGNSAPDKSGLPSDRFSAERTGGSVSTLTIQRTQQEDSAVYLCASSYTGSSYNEQFFGPGTRLTVL.

This clonotype was counted many times. The chain is built from TRBV14 and TRBJ2-7, with unresolved D. V lost 0 bases to trimming and J lost 8 bases, with 8 bases between them. Germline V gene data show CDR1 as SGHDN and CDR2 as FVKESK. The CDR3 sequence is 12 residues long. The CDR3 spells CASSQDRAKQYF. The CDR3 nucleotides read TGTGCCAGCAGCCAAGATCGGGCTAAGCAGTACTTC.

The V call is TRBV9, the J call TRBJ2-5, with D unclear. Germline CDR1 reads SGDLS; CDR2 reads YYNGEE. This CDR3 comprises 13 residues. V dropped 2 bases and J dropped 4 bases, with 9 bases sitting between them. The DNA for the CDR3 is TGTGCCAGCAGCGTTGAAATGGGAGAGACCCAGTACTTC. Its protein is CASSVEMGETQYF.

This clonotype has a count of ten or more. This chain joins TRBV18 and TRBJ2-7, with a weak D call TRBD1 (7 bases). The CDR3 has 14 residues. The ends were cut back, 2 bases at V and 5 bases at J, with 13 bases in the middle. Germline CDR1 is KGHSH and CDR2 is LQKENI. CDR3 region: CASSPAGGGDEQYF. In DNA form, the CDR3 reads TGTGCCAGCTCACCAGCAGGGGGAGGAGACGAGCAGTACTTC. Full variable domain (missing parts from reference TRBV18 and TRBJ2-7): NAGVMQNPRHLVRRRGQEARLRCSPMKGHSHVYWYRQLPEEGLKFMVYLQKENIIDESGMPKERFSAEFPKEGPSILRIQQVVRGDSAAYFCASSPAGGGDEQYFGPGTRLTVT.

This clonotype was seen repeatedly, ten times or more. V is TRBV19 and J is TRBJ1-5, with D uncertain. Per the germline V gene, CDR1 is LNHDA and CDR2 is SQIVND (reference sequence). With 6 bases removed from V and 1 base from J, the gap between germline ends came to 10 bases. CDR3 length: 14 amino acids. CDR3 sequence reads: CASRPGRSNQPQHF. CDR3 sequence (DNA): TGTGCCAGTAGACCAGGACGGAGCAATCAGCCCCAGCATTTT.

The J gene is TRBJ2-1, the V gene TRBV20-1; TRBD2 aligns across 10 bases. Germline lookup yields CDR1 DFQATT and CDR2 SNEGSKA (reference sequence). CDR3 size: 14 residues. Trimming cost V 6 bases and J 10 bases; bases outside gene matches: 12. The DNA for the CDR3 is TGCAGTGCCCTCGGGCTAGCGGGAGCCTGGGAGCAGTTCTTC. It is translated as CSALGLAGAWEQFF.

In its sample, this clonotype was seen a few times. This chain connects TRBV6-2 or TRBV6-3 to TRBJ2-1; TRBD2 aligns across 7 bases. CDR3 length: 16 residues. CDR1 and CDR2 (germline): MNHEY, SVGEGT. V was clipped by 2 bases and J by 0 bases; unmatched bases: 4. The CDR3 loop reads CASSYTGGSSYNEQFF. The CDR3 DNA sequence: TGTGCCAGCAGTTACACCGGCGGGAGCTCCTACAATGAGCAGTTCTTC.

This clonotype was observed at least ten times. This chain connects TRBV7-8 to TRBJ1-2, with TRBD1 as a possible D gene (5 bases). V lost 7 bases to trimming and J lost 5 bases, with 17 bases between them. This CDR3 comprises 14 residues. Per the germline V gene, CDR1 is SGHVS and CDR2 is FQNEAQ. As DNA, the CDR3 is TGTGCCAGCAACAATCTCCGGGACTCATATGGCTACACCTTC. Its translation: CASNNLRDSYGYTF. The full variable domain, its missing parts supplied by reference TRBV7-8 and TRBJ1-2, is GAGVSQSPRYKVAKRGQDVALRCDPISGHVSLFWYQQALGQGPEFLTYFQNEAQLDKSGLPSDRFFAERPEGSVSTLKIQRTQQEDSAVYLCASNNLRDSYGYTFGSGTRLTVV.

Sample share makes this clonotype medium-sized. The chain has TRBV15 and TRBJ1-2, with D possibly matching TRBD1 (5 bases). The CDR3 contains 14 residues. Trimming left V 3 bases short and J 4 bases short, with 12 bases between. Germline-derived CDR1 and CDR2 are LNHNV and YYDKDF (reference sequence). In DNA form, the CDR3 reads TGTGCCACCAGCAGGGACACCGACTTCTATGGCTACACCTTC. As protein: CATSRDTDFYGYTF.

This clonotype was found many times. The rearrangement joins TRBV7-2 to TRBJ2-5; 11 bases are a match to TRBD2. This CDR3 is 15 amino acids long. Unmatched junction bases numbered 4, after V lost 2 bases and J lost 5 bases. Germline-derived CDR1 and CDR2 are SGHTA and FQGNSA. The CDR3, as DNA: TGTGCCAGCAGCTTACGGACTAGCGGGTGGGAGACCCAGTACTTC. It codes for CASSLRTSGWETQYF.

This clonotype was found many times. The rearrangement links TRBV10-3 to TRBJ1-2; D ambiguous. Germline values: CDR1 ENHRY, CDR2 SYGVKD. Trimming removed 0 bases from V and 6 bases from J, with 5 bases in between. The CDR3 totals 12 residues. CDR3 in amino acids: CAISESRNGYTF. The DNA of the CDR3 is TGTGCCATCAGTGAGTCGAGGAATGGCTACACCTTC.

V is TRBV20-1 and J is TRBJ2-5, with 11 bases matching TRBD2. This CDR3 is built from 16 residues. Germline V gene lookup returns CDR1 DFQATT and CDR2 SNEGSKA (reference sequence). After removal of 2 bases from V and 5 bases from J, the junction contained 10 bases not matched to a gene. The CDR3 nucleotides are TGCAGTGCTAGATATAGCGGGAGGGCCCCTGGGGAGACCCAGTACTTC. Translating it yields CSARYSGRAPGETQYF.

The gene calls are TRBV10-3 and TRBJ2-1; maybe TRBD2 (5 bases). V was trimmed by 9 bases and J by 3 bases, leaving 15 bases between them. The CDR3 covers 14 residues. Germline CDR1 reads ENHRY; CDR2 reads SYGVKD. CDR3 nucleotides: TGTGCCATTAAAGACACCGCGGGCTACAATGAGCAGTTCTTC. Translating gives CAIKDTAGYNEQFF.

On this clonotype itself: A much larger clone lies one base from this, so it may be a read error. The chain has TRBV6-5 and TRBJ2-2; 8 nucleotides match TRBD2. Unmatched junction bases numbered 11, after V lost 5 bases and J lost 3 bases. CDR1 and CDR2 from the germline V gene are MNHEY and SVGAGI. The CDR3 has 17 residues. This chain's CDR3 is CASSPTGRGGDTGELFF. The CDR3 DNA is TGTGCCAGCAGTCCCACTGGTCGGGGGGGAGACACCGGGGAGCTGTTTTTT.

Comments on this clonotype: No DNA is shown, since the ends of the CDR3 on it are uncertain; the CDR3 is the one TCRdb lists. The chain recombines TRBV20-1 with TRBJ1-2. The CDR3 length equals 23 residues, ends included. Germline CDR1 reads DFQATT; CDR2 reads SNEGSKA (reference sequence). The CDR3 sequence is CSATTSGSLLNEQFFGPGTRLTF.

This clonotype was detected many times. A much larger clone sits a single nucleotide away, making a read error possible. The rearrangement joins TRBV12-3 or TRBV12-4 to TRBJ2-5, with a tentative D call TRBD2 (6 bases). V lost 3 bases and J lost 5, with 16 bases in between. CDR3 length: 15 residues. CDR3 DNA sequence: TGTGCCAGCAGTTTCGGGGACTCTCGTCGGGAGACCCAGTACTTC. Encoded protein: CASSFGDSRRETQYF.

The table lists this clonotype with many counts. CDR3 in amino acids: CASSLLGGTSTDTQYF. The CDR3 DNA reads TGTGCCAGCAGTTTATTAGGGGGAACTAGCACAGATACGCAGTATTTT. The chain combines TRBV28 with TRBJ2-3; D perhaps matches TRBD1 (6 bases). Germline values: CDR1 MDHEN, CDR2 SYDVKM. The CDR3 is 16 amino acids. V lost 1 base and J 0 bases, leaving 11 bases between the germline ends.

Comments on this clonotype: The CDR3 ends on some other residue instead of the conserved phenylalanine or tryptophan, so this is likely a read error. It is unclear where the CDR3 begins or ends on the DNA, so no DNA is shown, and the CDR3 is as TCRdb lists it. V usage is TRBV5-1 and J usage is TRBJ1-5. Germline-derived CDR1 and CDR2 are SGHRS and YFSETQ. The CDR3 totals 11 residues, both ends included. The CDR3 loop reads CASSETAIGLA.

The chain recombines TRBV2 with TRBJ1-5, with TRBD1 as a possible D gene (6 bases). In germline, CDR1 is SNHLY, CDR2 FYNNEI. The CDR3 consists of 16 residues. Trimming left V 1 base short and J 5 bases short, with 15 bases between. CDR3 bases: TGTGCCAGCAGTGAAGTTAATGCGAGGGGGGATCAGCCCCAGCATTTT. Translation gives CASSEVNARGDQPQHF.

A note on this clonotype: A read error is possible here, since a much larger clone lies one base away. The genes are TRBV6-2 or TRBV6-3 and TRBJ1-2, with 10 bases that match TRBD1. The V and J ends lost 6 bases and 7 bases, in that order; junction bases with no gene match: 8. Germline CDR1 MNHEY, CDR2 SVGEGT. CDR3 length equals 14 residues. CDR3 sequence (DNA): TGTGCCAGCAGCCCGACAGGGGGCTCCTCTGGCTACACCTTC. Amino acid sequence: CASSPTGGSSGYTF.

The sample holds many counts of this clonotype. This chain joins TRBV19 and TRBJ2-1; TRBD1 aligns across 7 bases. This CDR3 is built from 15 residues. Germline-derived CDR1 and CDR2 are LNHDA and SQIVND (reference sequence). V lost 7 bases, J lost 11 bases, and 17 bases stayed unmatched. The chain's CDR3 is CASTWLGTAITKQFF. CDR3 sequence (DNA): TGTGCCAGTACATGGTTGGGGACAGCTATTACCAAGCAGTTCTTC.

With regard to this clonotype: One end of the junction varies from germline; a read error may be responsible. The V call is TRBV20-1, the J call TRBJ2-1; TRBD2 might be the D (6 bases). The CDR3 covers 15 residues. Germline V gene data show CDR1 as DFQATT and CDR2 as SNEGSKA (reference sequence). This CDR3 is CSARDAGTESNEQLF. The CDR3, as DNA: TGCAGTGCTAGGGACGCCGGGACTGAATCCAATGAGCAGCTCTTC.

This clonotype has a handful of counts. A much larger clone differs from this one at a single base, so this may be a read error. A read error is likely, as this CDR3 ends without the conserved phenylalanine or tryptophan. The chain recombines TRBV6-5 with TRBJ2-7; the match to TRBD2 covers 9 bases. CDR3 size: 13 residues. V lost 5 bases, J lost 7 bases, and 6 bases stayed unmatched. CDR1 and CDR2 (germline): MNHEY, SVGAGI. DNA for the CDR3: TGTGCCAGCAGTGCGGGAGGGCCGGGTGAGCAGTACCTC. Its translation is CASSAGGPGEQYL.